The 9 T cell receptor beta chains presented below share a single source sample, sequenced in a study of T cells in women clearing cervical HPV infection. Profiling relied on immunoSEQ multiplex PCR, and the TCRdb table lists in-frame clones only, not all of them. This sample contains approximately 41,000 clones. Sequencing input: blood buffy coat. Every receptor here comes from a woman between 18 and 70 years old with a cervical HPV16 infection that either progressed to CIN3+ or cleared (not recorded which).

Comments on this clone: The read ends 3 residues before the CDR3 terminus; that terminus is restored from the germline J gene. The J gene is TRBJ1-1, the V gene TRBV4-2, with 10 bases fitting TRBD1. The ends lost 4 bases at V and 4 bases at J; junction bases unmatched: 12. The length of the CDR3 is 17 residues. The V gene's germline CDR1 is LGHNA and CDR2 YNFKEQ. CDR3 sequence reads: CASSPRDRGPLGTEAFF. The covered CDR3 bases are TGTGCCAGCAGCCCCCGGGACAGGGGCCCTCTGGGCACTGAA.

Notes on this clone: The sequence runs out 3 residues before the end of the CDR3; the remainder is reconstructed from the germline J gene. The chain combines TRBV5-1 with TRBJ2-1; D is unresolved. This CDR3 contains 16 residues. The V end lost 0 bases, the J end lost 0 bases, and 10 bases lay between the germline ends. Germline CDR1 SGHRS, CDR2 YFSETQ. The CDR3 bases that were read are TGCGCCAGCAGCTTGGCCCCCGCGAGCTCCTACAATGAG. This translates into CASSLAPASSYNE. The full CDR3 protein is CASSLAPASSYNEQFF.

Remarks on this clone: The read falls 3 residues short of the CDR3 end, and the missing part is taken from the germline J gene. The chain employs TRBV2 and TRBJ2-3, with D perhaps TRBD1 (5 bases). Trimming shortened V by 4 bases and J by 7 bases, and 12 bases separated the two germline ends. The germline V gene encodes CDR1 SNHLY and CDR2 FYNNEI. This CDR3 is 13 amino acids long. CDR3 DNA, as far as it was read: TGTGCCAGCAGTGTCCCGGACAAACATACG. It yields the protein CASSVPDKHT. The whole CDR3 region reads CASSVPDKHTQYF.

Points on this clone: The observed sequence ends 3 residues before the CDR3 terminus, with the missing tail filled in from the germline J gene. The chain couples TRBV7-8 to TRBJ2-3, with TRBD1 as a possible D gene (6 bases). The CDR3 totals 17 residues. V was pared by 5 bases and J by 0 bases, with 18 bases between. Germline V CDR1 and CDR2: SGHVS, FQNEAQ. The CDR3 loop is CASSAGNQGLSTDTQYF. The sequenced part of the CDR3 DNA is TGTGCCAGCAGCGCGGGTAACCAGGGGCTGAGCACAGATACG.

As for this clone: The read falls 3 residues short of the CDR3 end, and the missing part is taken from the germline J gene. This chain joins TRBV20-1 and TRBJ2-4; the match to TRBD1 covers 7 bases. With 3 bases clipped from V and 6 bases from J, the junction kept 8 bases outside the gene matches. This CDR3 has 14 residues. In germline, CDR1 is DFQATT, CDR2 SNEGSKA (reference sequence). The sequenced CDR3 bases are TGCAGTGCTAGGACAGACAGGGATGGAAACATT. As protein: CSARTDRDGNI. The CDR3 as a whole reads CSARTDRDGNIQYF.

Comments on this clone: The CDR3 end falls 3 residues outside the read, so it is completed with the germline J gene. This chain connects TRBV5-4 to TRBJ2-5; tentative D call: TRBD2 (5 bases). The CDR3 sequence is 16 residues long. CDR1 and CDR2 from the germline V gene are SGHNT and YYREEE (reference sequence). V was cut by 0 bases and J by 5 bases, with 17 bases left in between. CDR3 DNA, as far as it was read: TGTGCCAGCAGCTTGGGGTCTAGCATATCCCGGGAGACC. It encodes CASSLGSSISRET. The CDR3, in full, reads CASSLGSSISRETQYF.

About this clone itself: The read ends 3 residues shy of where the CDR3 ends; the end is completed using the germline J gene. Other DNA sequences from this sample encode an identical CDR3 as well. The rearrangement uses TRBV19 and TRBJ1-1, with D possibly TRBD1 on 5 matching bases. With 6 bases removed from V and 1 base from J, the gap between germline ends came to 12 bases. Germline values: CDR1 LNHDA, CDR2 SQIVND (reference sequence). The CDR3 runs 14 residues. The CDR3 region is CASSIWGGNTEAFF. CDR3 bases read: TGTGCCAGTAGCATCTGGGGGGGGAACACTGAA.

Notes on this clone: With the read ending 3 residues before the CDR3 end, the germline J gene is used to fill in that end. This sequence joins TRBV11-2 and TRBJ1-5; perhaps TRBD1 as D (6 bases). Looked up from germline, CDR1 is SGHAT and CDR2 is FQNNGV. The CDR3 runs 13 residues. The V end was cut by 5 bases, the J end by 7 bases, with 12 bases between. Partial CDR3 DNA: TGTGCCAGCAGCATACAGGGAGCCCAGCCC. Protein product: CASSIQGAQP. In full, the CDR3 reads CASSIQGAQPQHF. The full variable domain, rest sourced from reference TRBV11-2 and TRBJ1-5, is EAGVAQSPRYKIIEKRQSVAFWCNPISGHATLYWYQQILGQGPKLLIQFQNNGVVDDSQLPKDRFSAERLKGVDSTLKIQPAKLEDSAVYLCASSIQGAQPQHFGDGTRLSIL.

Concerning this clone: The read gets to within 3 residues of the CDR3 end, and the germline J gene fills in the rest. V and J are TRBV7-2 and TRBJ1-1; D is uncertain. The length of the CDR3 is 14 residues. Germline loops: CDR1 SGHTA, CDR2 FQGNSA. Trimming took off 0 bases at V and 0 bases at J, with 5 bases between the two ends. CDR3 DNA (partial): TGTGCCAGCAGCTTAGCACTGATGAACACTGAA. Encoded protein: CASSLALMNTE. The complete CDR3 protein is CASSLALMNTEAFF.